The T cell receptor beta chain under discussion was sequenced for a study of shared clonotypes between healthy human individuals. The CDR3 covers 16 residues. V dropped 2 bases and J dropped 5 bases, with 16 bases sitting between them. Germline-derived CDR1 and CDR2 are MNHEY and SVGAGI. Concerning this clone itself: As yet, its antigen is unknown.

The study's findings and limits: Non-shared clonotypes had lower generation probabilities than those shared by all four donors.

Produced via immunoSEQ multiplex PCR; TCRdb's table is partial and in-frame only. There are approximately 2,300,000 clones in the sample; 85% to 95% occur only once, and approximately 0.41% lies in the top ten. The rearrangement joins TRBV6-5 to TRBJ2-1, with a possible D match to TRBD1 (6 bases). The receptor was derived from a young man in good health. Some clones in this sample may be carry-over from other donors' samples. The sample was naive CD4+ T cells from PBMCs. Subset indicated: CD45RA+ positively selected. CDR3 residues: CASSYQTGKWNNEQFF. The CDR3 DNA sequence: TGTGCCAGCAGTTACCAAACAGGGAAATGGAACAATGAGCAGTTCTTC.